The rows below give T cell receptor beta chains drawn from one sample of a study of regulatory T cells in long-lasting Graves disease. From the multiplex PCR reads, TCRdb called clonotypes with MiXCR, one entry per CDR3 protein. This repertoire shows roughly 500,000 distinct CDR3 sequences, 14% found once; its top ten account for approximately 19%. The same specimen was also included in a second study, on T cells in Graves' hyperthyroidism and ophthalmopathy.

Material: peripheral blood mononuclear cells (PBMCs), obtained at new diagnosis, from a patient treated with antithyroid drugs. These receptors originate from a woman in her fifties or sixties with Graves disease. The CDR3 runs from the conserved cysteine through the conserved F or W. A D gene is named only where the DNA matches it firmly. Some rows have no size entry. The others give once, few or many, or a class for an expanded clone.

v_gene	len	j_gene	abundance	d_gene	CDR3aa	CDR3nt
TRBV10-2	13	TRBJ2-5	many	NA	CASSGAGKETQYF	TGCGCCAGCAGCGGGGCGGGGAAAGAGACCCAGTACTTC
TRBV20-1	14	TRBJ2-5	NA	TRBD2	CSALLAGVSYEQYF	TGCAGTGCCTTGCTAGCGGGAGTATCCTATGAGCAGTACTTC
TRBV7-2	18	TRBJ2-3	NA	TRBD1	CASSLLGADRAITDTQYF	TGTGCCAGCAGCCTCCTCGGGGCGGACAGGGCAATCACAGATACGCAGTATTTT
TRBV5-1	13	TRBJ2-7	NA	NA	CASSLEETYEQYF	TGCGCCAGCAGCTTAGAGGAGACCTACGAGCAGTACTTC
TRBV10-3	13	TRBJ1-5	many	TRBD1	CAISAGTGQPQHF	TGTGCCATCAGTGCAGGGACAGGGCAGCCCCAGCATTTT
TRBV30	15	TRBJ1-6	NA	NA	CAWSVRAGMYSPLHF	TGTGCCTGGAGTGTACGGGCAGGGATGTATTCACCCCTCCACTTT
TRBV19	15	TRBJ1-1	many	NA	CASSIEAGLNTEAFF	TGTGCCAGTAGTATTGAAGCAGGGCTGAACACTGAAGCTTTCTTT
TRBV7-9	16	TRBJ2-1	many	TRBD2	CASRHKREGPDNEQFF	TGTGCCAGCAGACATAAGCGGGAGGGCCCCGACAATGAGCAGTTCTTC
TRBV28	15	TRBJ2-5	many	NA	CASRGGRRKQETQYF	TGTGCCAGCAGGGGTGGACGGCGGAAGCAAGAGACCCAGTACTTC
TRBV6-2/TRBV6-3	13	TRBJ2-1	many	TRBD2	CASFRGSGNEQFF	TGTGCCAGCTTTCGCGGGAGCGGCAATGAGCAGTTCTTC
TRBV24-1	13	TRBJ2-1	few	NA	CATSEGHQYEQFF	TGTGCCACCTCGGAGGGTCACCAATATGAGCAGTTCTTC
TRBV11-1	15	TRBJ2-3	NA	TRBD2	CASSFLAGPTDTQYF	TGTGCCAGCAGCTTCCTAGCGGGACCCACAGATACGCAGTATTTT
TRBV13	15	TRBJ2-7	many	NA	CASSLGWAGTYEQYF	TGTGCCAGCAGCTTAGGTTGGGCAGGAACCTACGAGCAGTACTTC
TRBV18	13	TRBJ2-7	NA	NA	CASSPRGDLRQYF	TGTGCCAGCTCACCGCGCGGGGACCTCCGGCAGTACTTC
TRBV4-1	19	TRBJ2-7	few	TRBD2	CASSPPPDGTSLPGGEQYF	TGCGCCAGCAGCCCCCCGCCTGACGGGACTAGCCTGCCTGGAGGCGAGCAGTACTTC
TRBV2	15	TRBJ2-1	many	TRBD2	CASSEGTSGDNEQFF	TGTGCCAGCAGTGAGGGGACTAGCGGGGACAATGAGCAGTTCTTC
TRBV7-3	15	TRBJ2-3	few	NA	CASSLNGLVADTQYF	TGTGCCAGCAGCTTAAACGGCTTAGTGGCAGATACGCAGTATTTT
TRBV28	12	TRBJ2-7	many	NA	CASSPRFDEQYF	TGTGCCAGCAGTCCCCGTTTCGACGAGCAGTACTTC
TRBV2	15	TRBJ2-1	many	TRBD2	CASKPGLAGYNEQFF	TGTGCCAGCAAACCGGGACTAGCGGGATACAATGAGCAGTTCTTC
TRBV5-6	14	TRBJ2-7	NA	NA	CASSFGGGRYEQYF	TGTGCCAGCAGCTTTGGAGGGGGTCGATACGAGCAGTACTTC
TRBV24-1	15	TRBJ1-4	many	NA	CATSDARGGHEKLFF	TGTGCCACCAGTGATGCCAGGGGAGGCCATGAAAAACTGTTTTTT
TRBV5-1	15	TRBJ2-5	NA	TRBD1	CASSLATGQQETQYF	TGCGCCAGCAGCTTGGCCACGGGACAGCAAGAGACCCAGTACTTC
TRBV11-2	13	TRBJ2-1	many	NA	CASSSVGYNEQFF	TGTGCCAGCAGCTCAGTCGGATACAATGAGCAGTTCTTC
TRBV11-1	14	TRBJ2-5	few	TRBD2	CASRINLGGETQYF	TGTGCCAGCAGGATTAACCTGGGAGGGGAGACCCAGTACTTC
TRBV7-9	15	TRBJ2-1	few	TRBD2	CASSLARGRLFEQFF	TGTGCCAGCAGCTTAGCACGCGGGAGGCTTTTTGAGCAGTTCTTC
TRBV10-3	12	TRBJ2-3	NA	NA	CAISTAGDTQYF	TGTGCCATCTCAACGGCAGGAGATACGCAGTATTTT
TRBV6-4	14	TRBJ2-3	NA	NA	CASSENGAGDTQYF	TGTGCCAGCAGTGAAAACGGCGCGGGAGATACGCAGTATTTT
TRBV2	13	TRBJ1-5	many	NA	CASSGDGYQPQHF	TGTGCCAGCAGTGGGGACGGATATCAGCCCCAGCATTTT
TRBV29-1	18	TRBJ2-4	few	NA	CSVEEARVALGAKNIQYF	TGCAGCGTTGAAGAGGCCCGGGTAGCCCTGGGGGCCAAAAACATTCAGTACTTC
TRBV6-1	14	TRBJ1-4	few	NA	CASRFPGVNEKLFF	TGTGCCAGCCGCTTCCCCGGGGTGAATGAAAAACTGTTTTTT
TRBV20-1	15	TRBJ1-5	once	TRBD1	CSAIPGTGVGQPHHF	TGCAGTGCTATCCCCGGGACAGGGGTTGGTCAGCCCCATCATTTT
TRBV28	17	TRBJ2-7	many	TRBD2	CASNKSGSGTSTYEQYF	TGTGCCAGCAATAAATCGGGCTCCGGGACTAGCACATACGAGCAGTACTTC
TRBV5-1	16	TRBJ2-7	NA	TRBD2	CASSLGVGAGAGEQYF	TGCGCCAGCAGCTTGGGGGTCGGGGCGGGAGCCGGCGAGCAGTACTTC
TRBV5-1	15	TRBJ2-7	many	TRBD2	CASSLYSGLAYEQYF	TGCGCCAGCAGCTTGTACTCGGGACTAGCCTACGAGCAGTACTTC
TRBV30	12	TRBJ2-3	NA	NA	CAWSVDAYTQYF	TGTGCCTGGAGTGTTGATGCGTATACGCAGTATTTT
TRBV6-2/TRBV6-3	14	TRBJ2-1	NA	NA	CASSPPFTNNEQFF	TGTGCCAGCAGTCCCCCTTTCACAAACAATGAGCAGTTCTTC
TRBV7-3	16	TRBJ2-1	few	NA	CASSLPTGRSGNEQFF	TGTGCCAGCAGCTTACCAACAGGGAGAAGCGGCAATGAGCAGTTCTTC
TRBV15	13	TRBJ2-3	many	NA	CATRDPGTDTQYF	TGTGCCACCAGAGATCCGGGCACAGATACGCAGTATTTT
TRBV7-3	13	TRBJ2-3	many	NA	CASSQVKADTQYF	TGTGCCAGCAGCCAAGTTAAGGCAGATACGCAGTATTTT
TRBV30	14	TRBJ1-5	many	NA	CAWSPGSSNQPQHF	TGTGCCTGGAGTCCAGGGAGTAGCAATCAGCCCCAGCATTTT
TRBV28	15	TRBJ2-3	many	TRBD2	CASSFGGSPTDTQYF	TGTGCCAGCAGTTTTGGCGGGAGCCCAACAGATACGCAGTATTTT
TRBV5-1	15	TRBJ2-1	NA	NA	CASSFRGEAPYEQFF	TGCGCCAGCAGCTTTAGGGGTGAGGCTCCCTACGAGCAGTTCTTC
TRBV12-3/TRBV12-4	16	TRBJ2-3	few	TRBD2	CASSFLLAGAGDTQYF	TGTGCCAGCAGTTTCCTCTTAGCGGGAGCGGGAGATACGCAGTATTTT
TRBV19	15	TRBJ2-7	NA	TRBD2	CASSGLAGVTYEQYF	TGTGCCAGTAGTGGTCTAGCGGGAGTCACCTACGAGCAGTACTTC
TRBV7-2	13	TRBJ2-7	many	NA	CASSLEGTRPKYF	TGTGCCAGCAGCTTAGAGGGTACGCGACCGAAGTACTTC